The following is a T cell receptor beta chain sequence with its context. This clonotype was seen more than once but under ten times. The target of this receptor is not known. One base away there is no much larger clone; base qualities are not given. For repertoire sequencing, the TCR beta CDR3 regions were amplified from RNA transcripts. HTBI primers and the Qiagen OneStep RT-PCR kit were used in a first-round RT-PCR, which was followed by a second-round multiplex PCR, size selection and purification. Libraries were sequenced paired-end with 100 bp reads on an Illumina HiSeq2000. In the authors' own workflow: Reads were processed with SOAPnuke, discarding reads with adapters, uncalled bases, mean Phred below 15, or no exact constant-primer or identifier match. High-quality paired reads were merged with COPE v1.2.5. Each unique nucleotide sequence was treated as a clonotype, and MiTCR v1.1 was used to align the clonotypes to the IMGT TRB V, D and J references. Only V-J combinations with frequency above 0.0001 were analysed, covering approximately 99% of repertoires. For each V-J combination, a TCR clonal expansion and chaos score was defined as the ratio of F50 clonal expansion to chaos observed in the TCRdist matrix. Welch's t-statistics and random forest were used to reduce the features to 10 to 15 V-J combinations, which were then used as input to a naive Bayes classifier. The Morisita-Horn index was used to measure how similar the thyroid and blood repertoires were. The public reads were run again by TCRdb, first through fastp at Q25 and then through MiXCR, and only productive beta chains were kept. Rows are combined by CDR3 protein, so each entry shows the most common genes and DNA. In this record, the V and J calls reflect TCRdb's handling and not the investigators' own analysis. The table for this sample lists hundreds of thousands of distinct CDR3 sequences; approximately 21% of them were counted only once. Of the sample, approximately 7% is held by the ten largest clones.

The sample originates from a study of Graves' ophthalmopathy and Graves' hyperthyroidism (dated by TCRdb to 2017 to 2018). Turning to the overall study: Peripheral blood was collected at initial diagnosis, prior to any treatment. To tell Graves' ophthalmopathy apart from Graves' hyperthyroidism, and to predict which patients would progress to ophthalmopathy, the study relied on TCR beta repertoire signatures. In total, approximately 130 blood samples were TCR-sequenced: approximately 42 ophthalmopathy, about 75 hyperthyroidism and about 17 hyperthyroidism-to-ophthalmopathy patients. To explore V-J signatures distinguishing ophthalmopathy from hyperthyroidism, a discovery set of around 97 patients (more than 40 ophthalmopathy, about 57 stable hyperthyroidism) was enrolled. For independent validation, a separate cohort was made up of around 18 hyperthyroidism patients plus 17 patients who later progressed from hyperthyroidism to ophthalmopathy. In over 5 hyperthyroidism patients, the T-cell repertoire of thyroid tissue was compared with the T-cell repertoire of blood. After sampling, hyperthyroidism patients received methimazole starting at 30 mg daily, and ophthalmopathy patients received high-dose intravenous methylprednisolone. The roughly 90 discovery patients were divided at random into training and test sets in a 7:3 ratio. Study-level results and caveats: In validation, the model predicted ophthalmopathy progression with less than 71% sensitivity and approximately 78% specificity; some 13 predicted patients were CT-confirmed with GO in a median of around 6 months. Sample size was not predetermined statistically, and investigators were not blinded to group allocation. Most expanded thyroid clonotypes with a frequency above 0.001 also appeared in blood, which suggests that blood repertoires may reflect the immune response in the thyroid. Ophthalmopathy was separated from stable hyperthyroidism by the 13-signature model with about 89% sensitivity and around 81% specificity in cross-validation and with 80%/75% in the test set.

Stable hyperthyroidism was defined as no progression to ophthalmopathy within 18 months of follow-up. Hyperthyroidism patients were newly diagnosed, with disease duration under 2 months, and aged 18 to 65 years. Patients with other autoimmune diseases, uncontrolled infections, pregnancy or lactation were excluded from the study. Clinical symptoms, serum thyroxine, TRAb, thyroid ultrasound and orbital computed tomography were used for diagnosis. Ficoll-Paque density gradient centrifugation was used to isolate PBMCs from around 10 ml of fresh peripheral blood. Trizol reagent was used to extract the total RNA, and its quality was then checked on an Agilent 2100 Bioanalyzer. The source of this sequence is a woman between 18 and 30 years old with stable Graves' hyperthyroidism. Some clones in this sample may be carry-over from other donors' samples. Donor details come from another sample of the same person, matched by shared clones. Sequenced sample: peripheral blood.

In nucleotides, the sequence is TGTGCCAGCAGTGAAGGACAGCTAAAAAGAGTGTGGCAGTACTTC. Its translation reads: CASSEGQLKRVWQYF. The chain links TRBV6-1 with TRBJ2-7; the D gene is perhaps TRBD1, on 5 matching bases. CDR1 and CDR2 are drawn from the germline V gene: MNHNS, SASEGT. Between the V and J ends, shortened by 1 base and 9 bases respectively, the junction contains 19 bases. The CDR3 covers 15 residues, taking in both the cysteine and the phenylalanine. Only the CDR3 portion is preserved as DNA: 45 bases, with reading frame beginning at the first base.